This is a list of T cell receptor beta chains from one sample in a study of cytomegalovirus exposure and HLA in healthy donors. Sequenced by immunoSEQ multiplex PCR; TCRdb stores in-frame clones only, minus some. This repertoire shows some 130,000 clones, 70% to 80% found once; its top ten account for around 7%. The sequenced material came from PBMCs. Source of these receptors: a middle-aged man in good health and CMV-seropositive. Both conserved end residues are part of each CDR3. A D gene is named only where the DNA matches it firmly. Clone size is not always given. Where it is, it says once, few, many or a class for expanded clones.

D gene: -
V gene: TRBV21-1
clone size: -
J gene: TRBJ2-6
CDR3 protein: CASSKHGASPEQAEDRDGANVLTF
CDR3 DNA: TGTGCCAGCAGCAAGCACGGGGCCTCGCCTGAACAAGCCGAAGACAGGGATGGGGCCAACGTCCTGACTTTC

D gene: TRBD1
V gene: TRBV10-3
clone size: -
J gene: TRBJ2-7
CDR3 protein: CATGGSYEQYF
CDR3 DNA: TGTGCCACAGGGGGATCCTACGAGCAGTACTTC

D gene: -
V gene: TRBV28
clone size: -
J gene: TRBJ2-2
CDR3 protein: CALMAGNTGELFF
CDR3 DNA: TGTGCCCTTATGGCAGGGAACACCGGGGAGCTGTTTTTT

D gene: -
V gene: TRBV10-3
clone size: -
J gene: TRBJ2-7
CDR3 protein: CAISESDGTTYEQYF
CDR3 DNA: TGTGCCATCAGTGAGTCGGACGGGACAACCTACGAGCAGTACTTC

D gene: TRBD1
V gene: TRBV9
clone size: -
J gene: TRBJ2-7
CDR3 protein: CASSVGNWDRGAEQYF
CDR3 DNA: TGTGCCAGCAGCGTAGGGAATTGGGACAGGGGGGCCGAGCAGTACTTC

D gene: -
V gene: TRBV7-9
clone size: few
J gene: TRBJ2-7
CDR3 protein: CASRRPGTGSEQYF
CDR3 DNA: TGTGCCAGCAGGAGACCAGGTACAGGGAGCGAGCAGTACTTC

D gene: TRBD2
V gene: TRBV4-1
clone size: -
J gene: TRBJ2-2
CDR3 protein: CASSQGTSGRNTGELFF
CDR3 DNA: TGCGCCAGCAGCCAGGGGACTAGCGGGAGGAACACCGGGGAGCTGTTTTTT

D gene: -
V gene: TRBV7-9
clone size: -
J gene: TRBJ1-2
CDR3 protein: CASSRTRQGYGYTF
CDR3 DNA: TGTGCCAGCAGCCGCACGAGGCAGGGTTATGGCTACACCTTC

D gene: -
V gene: TRBV28
clone size: -
J gene: TRBJ2-6
CDR3 protein: CASSFLRFSGANVLTF
CDR3 DNA: TGTGCCAGCAGCTTCCTCCGTTTCTCTGGGGCCAACGTCCTGACTTTC

D gene: -
V gene: TRBV10-2
clone size: -
J gene: TRBJ1-5
CDR3 protein: CASSERADQAEPQHF
CDR3 DNA: TGCGCCAGCAGTGAAAGGGCAGACCAAGCGGAGCCCCAGCATTTT

D gene: TRBD1
V gene: TRBV6-6
clone size: -
J gene: TRBJ1-4
CDR3 protein: CASSRQGTYEKLFF
CDR3 DNA: TGTGCCAGCAGTAGACAGGGGACCTATGAAAAACTGTTTTTT

D gene: -
V gene: TRBV5-1
clone size: once
J gene: TRBJ2-7
CDR3 protein: CASSAWGGGDYEQYF
CDR3 DNA: TGCGCCAGCAGCGCTTGGGGGGGCGGAGACTACGAGCAGTACTTC

D gene: TRBD2
V gene: TRBV6-1
clone size: -
J gene: TRBJ2-1
CDR3 protein: CASSTERDYNEQFF
CDR3 DNA: TGTGCCAGCTCCACGGAGCGGGATTACAATGAGCAGTTCTTC

D gene: -
V gene: TRBV29-1
clone size: -
J gene: TRBJ1-2
CDR3 protein: CSVEKGFYGYTF
CDR3 DNA: TGCAGCGTTGAAAAGGGGTTCTATGGCTACACCTTC

D gene: -
V gene: TRBV12-5
clone size: -
J gene: TRBJ2-3
CDR3 protein: CASGQGLSTDTQYF
CDR3 DNA: TGTGCTAGTGGTCAGGGACTTAGCACAGATACGCAGTATTTT

D gene: -
V gene: TRBV5-1
clone size: -
J gene: TRBJ2-1
CDR3 protein: CASSDRGSSVEQFF
CDR3 DNA: TGCGCCAGCAGCGATAGGGGTTCTAGCGTTGAGCAGTTCTTC

D gene: TRBD1
V gene: TRBV25-1
clone size: -
J gene: TRBJ1-2
CDR3 protein: CASIGTGRQDYGYTF
CDR3 DNA: TGTGCCAGCATTGGGACAGGGCGTCAAGACTATGGCTACACCTTC

D gene: -
V gene: TRBV6-1
clone size: -
J gene: TRBJ2-5
CDR3 protein: CASSEESYPTYQETQYF
CDR3 DNA: TGTGCCAGCAGTGAAGAAAGTTACCCGACTTACCAAGAGACCCAGTACTTC

D gene: TRBD2
V gene: TRBV7-6
clone size: -
J gene: TRBJ2-3
CDR3 protein: CASSLGSSGSTDTQYF
CDR3 DNA: TGTGCCAGCAGCTTAGGGTCTAGCGGGAGCACAGATACGCAGTATTTT

D gene: -
V gene: TRBV6-6
clone size: -
J gene: TRBJ2-1
CDR3 protein: CASSLSGSSYNEQFF
CDR3 DNA: TGTGCCAGCAGCCTTAGCGGAAGCTCCTACAATGAGCAGTTCTTC

D gene: -
V gene: TRBV7-9
clone size: -
J gene: TRBJ2-2
CDR3 protein: CSSTLLNTGELFF
CDR3 DNA: TGTTCCAGCACCTTACTCAACACCGGGGAGCTGTTTTTT

D gene: -
V gene: TRBV6-5
clone size: -
J gene: TRBJ2-7
CDR3 protein: CASSYGPQVYEQYF
CDR3 DNA: TGTGCCAGCAGTTACGGTCCCCAGGTCTACGAGCAGTACTTC

D gene: TRBD1
V gene: TRBV27
clone size: -
J gene: TRBJ2-5
CDR3 protein: CASSLHRGRETQYF
CDR3 DNA: TGTGCCAGCAGTTTACACAGGGGGCGAGAGACCCAGTACTTC